These T cell receptor beta chains were read from a single sample in a study of blood T cell repertoires in COVID-19. TCRdb's copy holds only in-frame clones and misses some; the assay was immunoSEQ multiplex PCR. This table holds approximately 250,000 clones, over 70% found once. Specimen: PBMCs or T cells enriched from blood (not recorded which). These receptors were collected from a woman aged 40 to 50 who had been exposed to COVID-19. The CDR3 runs from the conserved cysteine through the conserved F or W. The order of the fields is J gene, V gene, clone size, D gene, CDR3 DNA, CDR3 protein. A D gene is named only where the DNA matches it firmly. A clone size is listed for some rows: how often the clone was seen (once, few, many), or a class if it is expanded.

J: TRBJ1-2
V: TRBV29-1
size: .
D: .
DNA: TGCAGCGAGGGGCCTTCAGGGTCGTCGGCCTTTCGGTATGGCTACACCTTC
CDR3: CSEGPSGSSAFRYGYTF

J: TRBJ2-4
V: TRBV6-2/TRBV6-3
size: .
D: .
DNA: TGTGCCAGCAGTTTTGATGGGCCCCTAGCCAAAAACATTCAGTACTTC
CDR3: CASSFDGPLAKNIQYF

J: TRBJ1-2
V: TRBV11-2
size: .
D: TRBD1
DNA: TGTGCCAGCAGCTTAGATCTGGTACAGGGGGATGGCTACACCTTC
CDR3: CASSLDLVQGDGYTF

J: TRBJ2-5
V: TRBV5-5
size: .
D: .
DNA: TGTGCCAGCAGCTTGGAGACAGGCCAAGAGACCCAGTACTTC
CDR3: CASSLETGQETQYF

J: TRBJ2-7
V: TRBV27
size: .
D: .
DNA: TGTGCCAGCAGTTTCTTCTCCTACGAGCAGTACTTC
CDR3: CASSFFSYEQYF

J: TRBJ2-1
V: TRBV7-8
size: .
D: TRBD2
DNA: TGTGCCAGCAGCGATAGCGGGGCCTCCTACAATGAGCAGTTCTTC
CDR3: CASSDSGASYNEQFF

J: TRBJ2-5
V: TRBV6-2/TRBV6-3
size: .
D: TRBD2
DNA: TGTGCCAGCAGCCCACGAGGGACTAGGGATCAAGAGACCCAGTACTTC
CDR3: CASSPRGTRDQETQYF

J: TRBJ1-1
V: TRBV3-1/TRBV3-2
size: .
D: .
DNA: TGTGCCAGCAGCCACAGACGTCCGGGGGGGGGTGCTGAAGCTTTCTTT
CDR3: CASSHRRPGGGAEAFF

J: TRBJ2-1
V: TRBV5-1
size: .
D: .
DNA: TGCGCCAGCAGCTTGACCGGGAGCTCCTACAATGAGCAGTTCTTC
CDR3: CASSLTGSSYNEQFF

J: TRBJ1-5
V: TRBV30
size: .
D: .
DNA: TGTGCCTGGAGCGTAGCAGGGTATCAGCCCCAGCATTTT
CDR3: CAWSVAGYQPQHF

J: TRBJ2-1
V: TRBV7-9
size: .
D: TRBD1
DNA: TGTGCCAGCAGCGAGGGTTTGGACAGGGGTGGTAATGAGCAGTTCTTC
CDR3: CASSEGLDRGGNEQFF

J: TRBJ2-4
V: TRBV4-1
size: .
D: TRBD2
DNA: TGCGCCAGCAGCCAAGGAACTAGCGGGGGGGCCCCAAGCAAAAACATTCAGTACTTC
CDR3: CASSQGTSGGAPSKNIQYF

J: TRBJ1-5
V: TRBV30
size: .
D: .
DNA: TGTGCCTGGAGTCACGGGGGAAATAGCAATCAGCCCCAGCATTTT
CDR3: CAWSHGGNSNQPQHF

J: TRBJ2-7
V: TRBV2
size: .
D: .
DNA: TGTGCCAGCAGTGTTGGGGGCCCCTCCTACGAGCAGTACTTC
CDR3: CASSVGGPSYEQYF

J: TRBJ1-2
V: TRBV18
size: .
D: .
DNA: TGTGCCAGCTCCCCGACAGGAAACTATGGCTACACCTTC
CDR3: CASSPTGNYGYTF

J: TRBJ1-3
V: TRBV10-3
size: once
D: .
DNA: TGTGCCATCAGGAAGGACAGCTCTGGAAACACCATATATTTT
CDR3: CAIRKDSSGNTIYF

J: TRBJ1-2
V: TRBV6-5
size: .
D: TRBD1
DNA: TGTGCCAGCAGTTACCCCCGGACAGGGGGCGAAAATGGCTACACCTTC
CDR3: CASSYPRTGGENGYTF

J: TRBJ1-2
V: TRBV16
size: once
D: .
DNA: TGTGCCAGCAGTCCCTACAGGGCTTATAACTATGGCTACACCTTC
CDR3: CASSPYRAYNYGYTF

J: TRBJ2-1
V: TRBV5-1
size: .
D: TRBD2
DNA: TGTGCCAGCAGCTGGACTAGCGGGAGGGGTAATGAGCAGTTCTTC
CDR3: CASSWTSGRGNEQFF

J: TRBJ2-3
V: TRBV11-3
size: .
D: .
DNA: TGTGCCAGCAGCCAGGGACTGGCAGATACGCAGTATTTT
CDR3: CASSQGLADTQYF

J: TRBJ1-6
V: TRBV7-6
size: once
D: .
DNA: TGTGCCAGCAGCTCCTCCAGGGGCCGGACGCCTGGGAATTCACCCCTCCACTTT
CDR3: CASSSSRGRTPGNSPLHF

J: TRBJ1-2
V: TRBV7-9
size: .
D: .
DNA: TGTGCCAGCAGCCCCTACGGACAGAAGGGTAACTATGGCTACACCTTC
CDR3: CASSPYGQKGNYGYTF

J: TRBJ1-2
V: TRBV7-2
size: once
D: TRBD1
DNA: TGTGCCAGCAGCGCACGGACAGGCCTAAACTATGGCTACACCTTC
CDR3: CASSARTGLNYGYTF

J: TRBJ2-3
V: TRBV10-3
size: .
D: .
DNA: TGTGCCATCAGTGACTTGTTGGCAAGCACAGATACGCAGTATTTT
CDR3: CAISDLLASTDTQYF

J: TRBJ2-3
V: TRBV14
size: .
D: .
DNA: TGTGCCAGCAGCCAAGTTCAGTCAACAGTTCATACGCAGTATTTT
CDR3: CASSQVQSTVHTQYF

J: TRBJ1-1
V: TRBV19
size: once
D: TRBD1
DNA: TGTGCCAGTAGTATGGACCCGAGGAGAGACAGGGGAGGGACTGAAGCTTTCTTT
CDR3: CASSMDPRRDRGGTEAFF

J: TRBJ2-2
V: TRBV5-1
size: .
D: TRBD1
DNA: TGCGCCAGCAGCACGGGACAGGGGACCGGGGAGCTGTTTTTT
CDR3: CASSTGQGTGELFF

J: TRBJ1-2
V: TRBV7-9
size: .
D: .
DNA: TGTGCCAGCAGCTTAGGTTTTTCGGCCAGGGAAAATGGCTACACCTTC
CDR3: CASSLGFSARENGYTF

J: TRBJ1-5
V: TRBV19
size: .
D: .
DNA: TGTGCCAGTAGTTTCTTTGGGACACTCAATCAGCCCCAGCATTTT
CDR3: CASSFFGTLNQPQHF

J: TRBJ1-4
V: TRBV6-2/TRBV6-3
size: .
D: .
DNA: TGTGCCAGCAGTGGAACAGGTCTCATCGGGGAAAAACTGTTTTTT
CDR3: CASSGTGLIGEKLFF

J: TRBJ2-7
V: TRBV9
size: .
D: .
DNA: TGTGCCAGCAGCCCGCGACAGGCGCTGTCCTACGAGCAGTACTTC
CDR3: CASSPRQALSYEQYF

J: TRBJ1-6
V: TRBV5-5
size: .
D: .
DNA: TGTGCCAGCAGCCTCCTTTACCGGGACAAAAGCTCCTATAATTCACCCCTCCACTTT
CDR3: CASSLLYRDKSSYNSPLHF

J: TRBJ1-2
V: TRBV10-3
size: few
D: .
DNA: TGTGCCATCATGGAGCCCAACATACCTAACTATGGCTACACCTTC
CDR3: CAIMEPNIPNYGYTF

J: TRBJ1-5
V: TRBV30
size: .
D: .
DNA: TGTGCCTGGAGTGTACGCCGGGGTCAGCCCCAGCATTTT
CDR3: CAWSVRRGQPQHF

J: TRBJ2-7
V: TRBV3-1/TRBV3-2
size: once
D: TRBD1
DNA: TGTGCCAGCAGCCTAAAACAGGGGGCCTACGAGCAGTACTTC
CDR3: CASSLKQGAYEQYF

J: TRBJ1-6
V: TRBV28
size: once
D: TRBD1
DNA: TGTGCCAGCAGAAGGGGGTGGGGACAGGGACAATCACCCCTCCACTTT
CDR3: CASRRGWGQGQSPLHF

J: TRBJ1-1
V: TRBV4-3
size: .
D: .
DNA: TGCGCCAGCAGTCAGTCCGTGGTGGTGGCCTTGCACACTGAAGCTTTCTTT
CDR3: CASSQSVVVALHTEAFF

J: TRBJ1-2
V: TRBV15
size: .
D: .
DNA: TGTGCCACCGGTGGGGCGGGGGCCTATGGCTACACCTTC
CDR3: CATGGAGAYGYTF

J: TRBJ2-5
V: TRBV7-8
size: .
D: TRBD1
DNA: TGTGCCAGCAGCACAGGGGCGGCCACGGAGACCCAGTACTTC
CDR3: CASSTGAATETQYF

J: TRBJ2-7
V: TRBV7-3
size: .
D: TRBD1
DNA: TGTGCCAGCAGCTCCACCCCGGGACAGATTTACGAGCAGTACTTC
CDR3: CASSSTPGQIYEQYF